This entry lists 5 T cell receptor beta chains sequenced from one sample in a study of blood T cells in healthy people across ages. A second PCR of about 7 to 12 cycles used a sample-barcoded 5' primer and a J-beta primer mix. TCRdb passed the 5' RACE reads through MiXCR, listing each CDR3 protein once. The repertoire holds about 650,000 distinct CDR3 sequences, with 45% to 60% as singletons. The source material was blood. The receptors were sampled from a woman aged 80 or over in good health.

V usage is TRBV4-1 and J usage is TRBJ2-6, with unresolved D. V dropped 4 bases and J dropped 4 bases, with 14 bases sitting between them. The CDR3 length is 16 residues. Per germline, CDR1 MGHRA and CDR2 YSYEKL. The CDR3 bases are TGCGCCAGCAGCCGTATCTTGGCCAGCGGGGCCAACGTCCTGACTTTC. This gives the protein CASSRILASGANVLTF.

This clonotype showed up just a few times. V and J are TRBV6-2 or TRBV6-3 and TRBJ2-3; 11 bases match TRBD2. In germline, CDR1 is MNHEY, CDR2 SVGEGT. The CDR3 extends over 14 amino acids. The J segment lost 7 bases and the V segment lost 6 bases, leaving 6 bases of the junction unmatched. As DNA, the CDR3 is TGTGCCAGCAGCCTAGCGGGAGGATCGAATACGCAGTATTTT. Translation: CASSLAGGSNTQYF.

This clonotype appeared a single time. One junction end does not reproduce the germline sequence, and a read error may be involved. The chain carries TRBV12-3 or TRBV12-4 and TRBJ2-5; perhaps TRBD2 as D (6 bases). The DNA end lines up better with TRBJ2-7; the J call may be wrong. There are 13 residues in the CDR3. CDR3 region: CVSSSGSRYEQYF. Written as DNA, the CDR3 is TGTGTCAGCAGTTCCGGGAGTAGATACGAGCAGTACTTC.

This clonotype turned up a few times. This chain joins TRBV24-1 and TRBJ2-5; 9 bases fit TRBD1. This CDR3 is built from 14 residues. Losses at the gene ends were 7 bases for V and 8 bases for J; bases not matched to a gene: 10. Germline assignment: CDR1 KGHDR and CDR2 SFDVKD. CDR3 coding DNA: TGTGCCACCAGCGCTTCCGGGACAGGGCGAACCCAGTACTTC. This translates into CATSASGTGRTQYF.

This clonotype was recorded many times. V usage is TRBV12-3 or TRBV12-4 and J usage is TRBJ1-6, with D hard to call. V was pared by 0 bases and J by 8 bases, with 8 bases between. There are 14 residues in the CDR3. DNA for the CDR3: TGTGCCAGCAGTTTAGCGCTGAGTTATTCACCCCTCCACTTT. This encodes CASSLALSYSPLHF.